This T cell receptor (beta chain) was captured in a study of technical replicates of blood from several donors. The method was immunoSEQ multiplex PCR; TCRdb's version includes in-frame clones alone and lacks a portion of them. The table shows about 83,000 clones, with around 90% occurring only once. The receptor was isolated from a human donor in good health. Specimen: T cells isolated from PBMCs.

CDR3 nucleotides: TGTGCCAGCAGTAAACAGGGATCCATGAACACTGAAGCTTTCTTT. Amino acids: CASSKQGSMNTEAFF. The V gene is TRBV6-5, the J gene TRBJ1-1, with D maybe TRBD1 (6 bases). Trimming took 5 bases from V and 0 from J, leaving 13 bases between them. Germline V gene data show CDR1 as MNHEY and CDR2 as SVGAGI. This CDR3 comprises 15 residues.